This TCR beta chain was sequenced for a study of cytomegalovirus exposure and HLA in healthy donors. 60 Vbeta and 13 Jbeta primers were used in PCR. The data were produced by immunoSEQ multiplex PCR, yet TCRdb's version contains in-frame clones alone and is incomplete. The data contain 150,000 to 200,000 clones, over 65% of them seen just once; the ten biggest clones take up 1.5% to 2%. Regarding this clone: Its antigen is undetermined.

Findings and limits, study-wide: Follow-up analysis seemed to connect common viral pathogens with several of the most significant clusters identified. With high specificity and sensitivity, the classifier reportedly diagnosed cytomegalovirus status. With later analysis, a missense DCLRE1C variant became linked to TCR beta V- and J-gene trimming. In a later analysis, HLA-C alleles had the fewest associated TCRs, DRB1 alleles the most.

The sample was PBMCs. The TCR sequence derives from a man younger than 30 in good health and CMV-seronegative.

In DNA form, the CDR3 reads TGTGCCAGCAGCTTAGCCCGACTAGAGCAGTTCTTC. Translating it yields CASSLARLEQFF. J is TRBJ2-1 and V is TRBV7-2, with a possible D match to TRBD2 (5 bases). The CDR3 covers 12 residues. V shed 0 bases and J shed 10 bases, with 7 bases lying between them. Per germline, CDR1 SGHTA and CDR2 FQGNSA.